This T cell receptor beta chain is drawn from a study of shared clonotypes between healthy human individuals. CD8 cells classed as naive were CD45RO-negative and positively selected for CCR7, excluding terminally differentiated effector memory CD45RA+ cells. This clone appeared once. Sequencing was performed with immunoSEQ multiplex PCR; in TCRdb, only in-frame clones are kept and a portion is missing. The table lists some 600,000 clones, around 96% of them singletons. Sequencing was done on a sample of naive CD8+ T cells sorted from blood. The sequence was obtained from a woman in her 30s in good health.

CDR3 nucleotide sequence: TGCGCCGCACAGGAGGGCCCCACCGGGGAGCTGTTTTTT. Its protein product is CAAQEGPTGELFF. V usage is TRBV10-2 and J usage is TRBJ2-2; possible D gene TRBD2, 6 bases. The CDR3 totals 13 residues. The germline V and J ends were trimmed by 11 bases and 4 bases, with 14 bases remaining between them. Germline assignment: CDR1 WSHSY and CDR2 SAAADI.